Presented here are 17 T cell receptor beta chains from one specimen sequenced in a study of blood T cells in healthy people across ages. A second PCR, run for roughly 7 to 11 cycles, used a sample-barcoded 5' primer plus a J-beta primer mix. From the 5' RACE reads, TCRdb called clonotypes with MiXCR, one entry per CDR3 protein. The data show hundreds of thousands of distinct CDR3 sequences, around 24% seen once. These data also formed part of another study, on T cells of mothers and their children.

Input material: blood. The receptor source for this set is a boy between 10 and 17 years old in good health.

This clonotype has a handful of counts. The CDR3 DNA sequence: TGCGCCAGCAGCCAAGATGGGACTAGCAGGGAGACCCAGTACTTC. This codes for CASSQDGTSRETQYF. The genes are TRBV4-3 and TRBJ2-5; 9 bases match TRBD2. The CDR3 length is 15 residues. Trimming removed 0 bases from V and 5 bases from J; junction bases left unmatched: 4. The germline V gene has CDR1 LGHNA and CDR2 YSLEER.

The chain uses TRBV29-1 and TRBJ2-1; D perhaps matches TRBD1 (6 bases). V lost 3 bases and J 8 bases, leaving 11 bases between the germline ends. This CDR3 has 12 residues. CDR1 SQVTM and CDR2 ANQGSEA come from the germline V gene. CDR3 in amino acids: CSVDQGIDEQFF. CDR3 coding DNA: TGCAGCGTTGATCAGGGGATCGATGAGCAGTTCTTC.

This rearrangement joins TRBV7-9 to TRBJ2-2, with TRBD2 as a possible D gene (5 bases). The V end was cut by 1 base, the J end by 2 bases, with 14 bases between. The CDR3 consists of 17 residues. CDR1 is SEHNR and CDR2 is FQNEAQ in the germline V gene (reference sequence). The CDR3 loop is CASSLEADFYNTGELFF. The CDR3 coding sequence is TGTGCCAGCAGCTTAGAAGCGGACTTTTATAACACCGGGGAGCTGTTTTTT. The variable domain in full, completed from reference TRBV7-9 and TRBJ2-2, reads DTGVSQNPRHKITKRGQNVTFRCDPISEHNRLYWYRQTLGQGPEFLTYFQNEAQLEKSRLLSDRFSAERPKGSFSTLEIQRTEQGDSAMYLCASSLEADFYNTGELFFGEGSRLTVL.

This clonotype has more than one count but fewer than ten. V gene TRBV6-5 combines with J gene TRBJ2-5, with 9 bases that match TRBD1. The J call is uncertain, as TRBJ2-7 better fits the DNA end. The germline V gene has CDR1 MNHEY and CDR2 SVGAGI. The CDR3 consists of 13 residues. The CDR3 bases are TGTGCCAGCAGTCAGGGGACAGGGCGCGAGCAGTACTTC. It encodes CASSQGTGREQYF.

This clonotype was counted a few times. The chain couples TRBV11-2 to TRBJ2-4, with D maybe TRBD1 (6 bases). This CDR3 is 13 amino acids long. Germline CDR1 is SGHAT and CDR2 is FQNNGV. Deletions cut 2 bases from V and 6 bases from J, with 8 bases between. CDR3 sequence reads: CASSLSTGNIQYF. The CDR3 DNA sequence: TGTGCCAGCAGCTTATCGACAGGAAACATTCAGTACTTC.

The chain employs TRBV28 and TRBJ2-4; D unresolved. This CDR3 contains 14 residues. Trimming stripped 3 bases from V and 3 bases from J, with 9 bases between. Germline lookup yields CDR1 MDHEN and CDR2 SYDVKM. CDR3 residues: CASSFSLVKNIQYF. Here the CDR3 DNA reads TGTGCCAGCAGTTTTTCGCTAGTCAAAAACATTCAGTACTTC.

The CDR3 is CASTFSLGTEAFF. The CDR3 region has the DNA TGTGCCAGCACCTTCTCCTTGGGCACTGAAGCTTTCTTT. The chain combines TRBV6-5 with TRBJ1-1; no definite D call. Germline CDR1 MNHEY, CDR2 SVGAGI. Trimming left V 7 bases short and J 4 bases short, with 13 bases between. The CDR3 consists of 13 residues.

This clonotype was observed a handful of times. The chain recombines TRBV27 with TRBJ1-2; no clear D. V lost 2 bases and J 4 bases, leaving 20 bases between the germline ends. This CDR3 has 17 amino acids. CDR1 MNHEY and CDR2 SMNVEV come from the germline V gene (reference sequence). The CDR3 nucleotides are TGTGCCAGCAGTTTAAGGGTGATAGGACGCGGAACCTATGGCTACACCTTC. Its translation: CASSLRVIGRGTYGYTF.

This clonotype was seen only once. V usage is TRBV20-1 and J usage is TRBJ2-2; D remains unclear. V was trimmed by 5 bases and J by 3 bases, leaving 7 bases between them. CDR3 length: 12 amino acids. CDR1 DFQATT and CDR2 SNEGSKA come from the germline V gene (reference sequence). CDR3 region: CSARPYTGELFF. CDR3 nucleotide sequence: TGCAGTGCTCGACCCTACACCGGGGAGCTGTTTTTT.

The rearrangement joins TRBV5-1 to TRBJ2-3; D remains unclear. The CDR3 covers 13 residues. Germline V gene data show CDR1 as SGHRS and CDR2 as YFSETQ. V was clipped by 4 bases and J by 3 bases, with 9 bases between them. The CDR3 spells CASSTAQTDTQYF. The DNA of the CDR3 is TGCGCCAGCAGCACCGCTCAGACAGATACGCAGTATTTT.

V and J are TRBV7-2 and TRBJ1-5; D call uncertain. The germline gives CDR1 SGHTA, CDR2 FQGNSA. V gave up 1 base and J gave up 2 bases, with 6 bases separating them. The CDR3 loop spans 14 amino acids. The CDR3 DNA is TGTGCCAGCAGCTTAGATCACGGCAATCAGCCCCAGCATTTT. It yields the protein CASSLDHGNQPQHF.

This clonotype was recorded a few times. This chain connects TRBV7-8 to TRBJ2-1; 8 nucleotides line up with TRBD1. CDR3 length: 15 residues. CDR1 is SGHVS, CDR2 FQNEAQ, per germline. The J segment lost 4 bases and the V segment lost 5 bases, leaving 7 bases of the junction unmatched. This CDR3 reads CASSGRDRSYNEQFF. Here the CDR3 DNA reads TGTGCCAGCAGCGGCCGGGACAGGAGTTACAATGAGCAGTTCTTC.

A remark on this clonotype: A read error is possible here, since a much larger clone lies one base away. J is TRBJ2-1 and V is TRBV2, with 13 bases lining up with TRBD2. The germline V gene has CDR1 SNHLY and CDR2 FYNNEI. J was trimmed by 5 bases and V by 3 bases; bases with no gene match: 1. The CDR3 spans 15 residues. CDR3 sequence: CASSDGTSGDNEQFF. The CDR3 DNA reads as TGTGCCAGCAGTGACGGGACTAGCGGGGACAATGAGCAGTTCTTC.

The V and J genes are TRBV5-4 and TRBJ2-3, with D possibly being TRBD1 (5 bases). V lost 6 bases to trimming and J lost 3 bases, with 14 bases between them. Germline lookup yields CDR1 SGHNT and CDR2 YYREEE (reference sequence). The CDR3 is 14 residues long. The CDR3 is CASTQQVATDTQYF. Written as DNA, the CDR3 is TGTGCCAGCACCCAACAGGTCGCAACAGATACGCAGTATTTT.

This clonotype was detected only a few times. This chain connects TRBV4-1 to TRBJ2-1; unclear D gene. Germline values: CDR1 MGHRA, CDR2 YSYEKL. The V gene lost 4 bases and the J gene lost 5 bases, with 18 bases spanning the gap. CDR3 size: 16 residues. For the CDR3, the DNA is TGCGCCAGCAGCCCCCCCGGTACTTCGACCCACAATGAGCAGTTCTTC. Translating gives CASSPPGTSTHNEQFF.

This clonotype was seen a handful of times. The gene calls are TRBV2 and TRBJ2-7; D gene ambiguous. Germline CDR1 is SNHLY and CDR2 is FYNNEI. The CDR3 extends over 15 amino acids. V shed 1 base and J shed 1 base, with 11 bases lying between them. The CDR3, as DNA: TGTGCCAGCAGTGAAGGGTCCAGCCTTTCCTACGAGCAGTACTTC. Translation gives CASSEGSSLSYEQYF.

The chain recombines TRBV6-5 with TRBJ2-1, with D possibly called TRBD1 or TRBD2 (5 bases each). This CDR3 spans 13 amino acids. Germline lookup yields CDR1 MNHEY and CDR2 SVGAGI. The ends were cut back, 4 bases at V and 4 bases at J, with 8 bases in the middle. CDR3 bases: TGTGCCAGCAGTTCGGGACGGTACAATGAGCAGTTCTTC. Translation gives CASSSGRYNEQFF.